This T cell receptor beta chain derives from a study of blood T cell repertoires in COVID-19. Study-wide background: Samples came from the United States, Italy and Spain, spanning acute and convalescent COVID-19.

Germline V CDR1 and CDR2: SGHRS, YFSETQ. Trimming removed 0 bases at V and 2 bases at J, with 17 bases between. This CDR3 is 17 amino acids long. The repertoire was sequenced with immunoSEQ multiplex PCR; TCRdb's copy has only in-frame clones and lacks some. The sample comprises just over 150,000 clones, 85% of which are singletons, and under 4% rests with the top ten. The sequence derives from a human donor with acute or convalescent COVID-19. The donor label of this sample is uncertain. Sequences were obtained from peripheral blood. J is TRBJ1-2 and V is TRBV5-1, with D possibly matching TRBD1 (6 bases). Here the CDR3 DNA reads TGCGCCAGCAGCTTGGACCCCGGACAGATAGGCAACTATGGCTACACCTTC. Translating gives CASSLDPGQIGNYGYTF.